What follows are 18 T cell receptor beta chains derived from one specimen sequenced in a study of T cell responses to AZD1222 COVID-19 vaccine. The assay was immunoSEQ multiplex PCR, and TCRdb's table has in-frame clones only and misses some. The data hold approximately 160,000 clones, with 75% to 95% observed a single time. Source: peripheral blood, taken on day 0 of AZD1222 vaccination. These receptors all stem from an adult in good health.

The V gene is TRBV6-6, the J gene TRBJ1-4; a possible D gene is TRBD1 (5 bases). The germline V gene encodes CDR1 MNHNY and CDR2 SVGAGI (reference sequence). This CDR3 has 14 residues. V was trimmed by 10 bases and J by 8 bases, leaving 20 bases between them. The DNA for the CDR3 is TGTGCCACTAGCCTACGACAGAGCTGGGAAAAACTGTTTTTT. This translates into CATSLRQSWEKLFF.

V is TRBV4-1 and J is TRBJ2-3; 14 positions agree with TRBD2. V was pared by 1 base and J by 3 bases, with 3 bases of the junction left unmatched. This CDR3 is built from 17 residues. Germline lookup yields CDR1 MGHRA and CDR2 YSYEKL. The CDR3 region has the DNA TGCGCCAGCAGCCAAGGAGGACTAGCGGGGGGAACAGATACGCAGTATTTT. Its translation: CASSQGGLAGGTDTQYF.

The V call is TRBV10-3, the J call TRBJ1-5; no firm D call. This CDR3 contains 12 residues. V was shortened by 8 bases and J by 4 bases, with 9 bases between the two germline ends. Germline lookup yields CDR1 ENHRY and CDR2 SYGVKD. In DNA form, the CDR3 reads TGTGCCATCGGCGTGGAGAATCAGCCCCAGCATTTT. Its protein is CAIGVENQPQHF.

V is TRBV11-2 and J is TRBJ2-7; D possibly corresponds to TRBD2 (5 bases). The germline CDR1 and CDR2 sequences are SGHAT and FQNNGV. Trimming took 2 bases from V and 3 from J, leaving 8 bases between them. The CDR3 consists of 13 residues. DNA of the CDR3: TGTGCCAGCAGCTTACCGGGGAACTACGAGCAGTACTTC. Protein product: CASSLPGNYEQYF.

The chain carries TRBV11-3 and TRBJ2-1; TRBD2 matches 12 bases. Germline V lookup: CDR1 SGHNT, CDR2 YENEEA. Trimming took 5 bases from V and 2 from J; bases not matched to a gene: 7. The CDR3 is made up of 17 amino acids. The CDR3 is CASSLGRTSGTYNEQFF. Written as DNA, the CDR3 is TGTGCCAGCAGCCTAGGTAGGACTAGCGGGACCTACAATGAGCAGTTCTTC.

The chain combines TRBV7-9 with TRBJ2-7, with D uncertain. CDR1 and CDR2 (germline): SEHNR, FQNEAQ (reference sequence). CDR3 size: 11 residues. V was clipped by 1 base and J by 5 bases, with 3 bases between them. CDR3 coding DNA: TGTGCCAGCAGCTTAGGGAACGAGCAGTACTTC. Translation gives CASSLGNEQYF.

The chain joins TRBV4-1 to TRBJ1-6; no clear D gene. V dropped 4 bases and J dropped 16 bases, with 20 bases sitting between them. The CDR3 is 14 residues long. Germline lookup yields CDR1 MGHRA and CDR2 YSYEKL. Written as DNA, the CDR3 is TGCGCCAGCAGCCCCACCCCCGCCTCCCAGTCGCTCCACTTT. Protein sequence: CASSPTPASQSLHF.

In this sample, this clone turned up once. The rearrangement joins TRBV18 to TRBJ2-1; D is unclear. The CDR3 has 15 amino acids. V lost 3 bases and J 2 bases, leaving 11 bases between the germline ends. Per the germline V gene, CDR1 is KGHSH and CDR2 is LQKENI. The CDR3 loop is CASSPYSQTYNEQFF. The CDR3 nucleotides are TGTGCCAGCTCACCGTACAGCCAAACCTACAATGAGCAGTTCTTC.

CDR3 residues: CASSEGTATAGEPQHF. CDR3 coding DNA: TGTGCCAGCAGCGAGGGGACAGCGACTGCAGGGGAGCCCCAGCATTTT. The gene calls are TRBV9 and TRBJ1-5; 7 bases are shared with TRBD1. J gave up 8 bases and V 3 bases, and 14 bases lay outside the gene matches. Germline values: CDR1 SGDLS, CDR2 YYNGEE. The length of the CDR3 is 16 residues.

Only one count was recorded for this clone. The CDR3 region is CASRTTADTEAFF. CDR3 sequence (DNA): TGCGCCAGCAGAACAACAGCGGACACTGAAGCTTTCTTT. This chain joins TRBV5-1 and TRBJ1-1, with D unresolved. From germline, CDR1 is SGHRS and CDR2 YFSETQ. The CDR3 runs 13 residues. Trimming stripped 5 bases from V and 3 bases from J, with 11 bases between.

CDR3 DNA sequence: TGTGCCAGCAGCACAGGGGGTTTCTCCTACGAGCAGTACTTC. Protein product: CASSTGGFSYEQYF. This chain connects TRBV28 to TRBJ2-7; the match to TRBD1 covers 8 bases. The length of the CDR3 is 14 residues. After removal of 6 bases from V and 0 bases from J, the junction contained 4 bases not matched to a gene. In germline, CDR1 is MDHEN, CDR2 SYDVKM.

The chain employs TRBV6-6 and TRBJ2-7; 7 bases are shared with TRBD1. This CDR3 is 15 amino acids long. V lost 0 bases and J lost 1; bases outside the gene matches: 3. Per the germline V gene, CDR1 is MNHNY and CDR2 is SVGAGI (reference sequence). The CDR3: CASSYSRQGSYEQYF. As DNA, the CDR3 is TGTGCCAGCAGTTACTCTCGACAGGGATCCTACGAGCAGTACTTC.

The chain carries TRBV4-2 and TRBJ1-2, with 11 bases matching TRBD1. Trimming removed 0 bases from V and 6 bases from J; junction bases left unmatched: 9. Germline values: CDR1 LGHNA, CDR2 YNFKEQ. This CDR3 has 17 amino acids. CDR3 coding DNA: TGTGCCAGCAGCCAAGATTTGGGGACAGGGGGATTCGATGGCTACACCTTC. Translated, it gives CASSQDLGTGGFDGYTF.

The count of this clone is one. Other DNA sequences in this sample translate to the same CDR3. V is TRBV18 and J is TRBJ2-5, with D uncertain. Germline-derived CDR1 and CDR2 are KGHSH and LQKENI. This CDR3 region has 12 residues. V was shortened by 3 bases and J by 0 bases, with 2 bases between the two germline ends. This chain's CDR3 is CASSPNQETQYF. The DNA for the CDR3 is TGTGCCAGCTCACCCAACCAAGAGACCCAGTACTTC.

The rearrangement links TRBV6-5 to TRBJ1-5, with 12 bases lining up with TRBD1. Germline CDR1 MNHEY, CDR2 SVGAGI. J lost 4 bases, V lost 5 bases, and 3 bases had no gene match. This CDR3 comprises 15 residues. CDR3 coding DNA: TGTGCCAGCAGTCGGGACAGGGGGCCTAATCAGCCCCAGCATTTT. Its translation is CASSRDRGPNQPQHF.

The V and J genes are TRBV2 and TRBJ1-3, with D hard to call. Per the germline V gene, CDR1 is SNHLY and CDR2 is FYNNEI. The CDR3 consists of 14 residues. V lost 5 bases to trimming and J lost 0 bases, with 8 bases between them. CDR3 region: CASSRAVSGNTIYF. The CDR3 region has the DNA TGTGCCAGCAGTAGGGCCGTCTCTGGAAACACCATATATTTT.

The V gene is TRBV5-1, the J gene TRBJ1-2; D unclear. Germline V CDR1 and CDR2: SGHRS, YFSETQ. The V end lost 0 bases, the J end lost 8 bases, and 11 bases lay between the germline ends. The CDR3 extends over 13 amino acids. CDR3 sequence: CASSLGLPGGYTF. As DNA, the CDR3 is TGCGCCAGCAGCTTGGGGCTCCCGGGGGGCTACACCTTC.

The genes are TRBV28 and TRBJ1-2; the match to TRBD1 covers 7 bases. From germline, CDR1 is MDHEN and CDR2 SYDVKM. CDR3 length: 14 residues. Trimming at V came to 5 bases and at J to 2 bases, leaving 5 bases not matched to a gene. The CDR3 region is CASSLGGTNYGYTF. The CDR3 DNA follows: TGTGCCAGCAGTCTAGGGGGCACAAACTATGGCTACACCTTC.